A single sample gave rise to the 20 T cell receptor beta chains below, sequenced in a study of lung T cells in sarcoidosis with Löfgren's syndrome. TCRdb analysed the reads with MiXCR anew, one entry per CDR3 protein. The sample holds tens of thousands of distinct CDR3 sequences, less than 25% seen once. The sequenced sample was CD4+ T cells from PBMCs. These receptors all stem from a human donor with sarcoidosis (Löfgren's syndrome or another form), or a control subject (not recorded which).

At least ten counts were recorded for this clonotype. This chain links TRBV15 with TRBJ2-7, with D unresolved. The CDR3 totals 14 residues. Trimming removed 0 bases from V and 3 bases from J, with 9 bases in between. Germline V gene sequence: CDR1 LNHNV, CDR2 YYDKDF (reference sequence). The DNA for the CDR3 is TGTGCCACCAGCAGAGACTATGTTGACTACGAGCAGTACTTC. It yields the protein CATSRDYVDYEQYF.

A note on this clonotype: An end of the junction differs from the germline gene, which may be a read error. The V call is TRBV20-1, the J call TRBJ2-3; 7 bases line up with TRBD1. This CDR3 comprises 14 residues. Germline V gene sequence: CDR1 DFQATT, CDR2 SNEGSKA (reference sequence). The CDR3 nucleotides read TGCAGTGCCAGAGAGAACAGGGGCACAGATATGCAGTATTTT. This sequence encodes CSARENRGTDMQYF.

This clonotype showed up just once. One junction end disagrees with the germline gene, perhaps due to a read error. The chain combines TRBV7-6 with TRBJ2-1; 7 bases agree with TRBD2. Germline values: CDR1 SGHVS, CDR2 FNYEAQ. The CDR3 extends over 14 amino acids. As DNA, the CDR3 is TGTGCTAGCAGCTTTGGCGGGAGCTACAATGAGCAGTTATTC. Translation gives CASSFGGSYNEQLF.

Only a few counts were recorded for this clonotype. V gene TRBV5-5 combines with J gene TRBJ1-1; D gene uncertain. Germline assignment: CDR1 SGHKS and CDR2 YYEKEE (reference sequence). CDR3 length: 13 residues. V gave up 0 bases and J gave up 4 bases, with 7 bases separating them. The DNA of the CDR3 is TGTGCCAGCAGCTTGGAAGTTATCACTGAAGCTTTCTTT. Its protein is CASSLEVITEAFF.

At least ten counts were recorded for this clonotype. The V call is TRBV25-1, the J call TRBJ1-5, with D unclear. V was clipped by 4 bases and J by 12 bases, with 16 bases between them. CDR1 is MGHDK, CDR2 SYGVNS, per germline. The CDR3 covers 13 residues. CDR3 DNA: TGTGCCAGCAGTGGGACTTTCGGAGAGTTCCAGCATTTT. This codes for CASSGTFGEFQHF. Full variable domain (rest looked up from reference TRBV25-1 and TRBJ1-5): EADIYQTPRYLVIGTGKKITLECSQTMGHDKMYWYQQDPGMELHLIHYSYGVNSTEKGDLSSESTVSRIRTEHFPLTLESARPSHTSQYLCASSGTFGEFQHFGDGTRLSIL.

This clonotype was seen many times. The chain couples TRBV28 to TRBJ1-5; D is possibly TRBD1 (6 bases). The CDR3 loop spans 15 amino acids. Germline V lookup: CDR1 MDHEN, CDR2 SYDVKM. V lost 7 bases and J lost 3, with 16 bases in between. CDR3 loop: CASILGAGNNQPQHF. As DNA, the CDR3 is TGTGCCAGCATCCTGGGGGCAGGGAACAATCAGCCCCAGCATTTT.

Many counts were recorded for this clonotype. The chain couples TRBV6-1 to TRBJ1-2, with no clear D. Trimming removed 5 bases from V and 4 bases from J, with 11 bases in between. Germline V CDR1 and CDR2: MNHNS, SASEGT. The CDR3 is 13 residues long. The CDR3 region has the DNA TGTGCCAGCAGTCGAGGCGGCCCCTATGGCTACACCTTC. The encoded protein is CASSRGGPYGYTF.

This rearrangement joins TRBV2 to TRBJ2-5; 7 nucleotides agree with TRBD1. This CDR3 has 16 amino acids. Germline CDR1 reads SNHLY; CDR2 reads FYNNEI. The V and J ends lost 7 bases and 2 bases, in that order; junction bases with no gene match: 13. The CDR3 nucleotides are TGTGCCAGCAACCGATCCCCGACAGGGTGGCAAGAGACCCAGTACTTC. As protein: CASNRSPTGWQETQYF.

On this clonotype itself: This may come from a read error, since a much larger clone is one base off. The chain carries TRBV28 and TRBJ2-7, with a tentative D call TRBD1 (5 bases). CDR3 length: 13 amino acids. Trimming took off 8 bases at V and 6 bases at J, with 17 bases between the two ends. The germline CDR1 and CDR2 sequences are MDHEN and SYDVKM. The CDR3 loop is CASGRPGNREQYV. The CDR3, as DNA: TGTGCCAGCGGCCGGCCAGGGAACCGCGAGCAGTACGTC.

This clonotype was observed at least ten times. The rearrangement links TRBV28 to TRBJ1-3, with unresolved D. The CDR3 spans 15 residues. V was shortened by 6 bases and J by 4 bases, with 16 bases between the two germline ends. CDR1 is MDHEN and CDR2 is SYDVKM in the germline V gene. The CDR3 DNA follows: TGTGCCAGCAGCTCGGACGCTTCGTACGGAAACACCATATATTTT. Translating it yields CASSSDASYGNTIYF.

This clonotype was seen ten or more times. The chain employs TRBV27 and TRBJ2-1; 9 nucleotides line up with TRBD2. CDR1 MNHEY and CDR2 SMNVEV come from the germline V gene (reference sequence). V trimming: 5 bases; J trimming: 9 bases; junction bases outside the gene matches: 14. This CDR3 is 16 amino acids long. Here the CDR3 DNA reads TGTGCCAGCAGTCCCCTCGTCGCGGGGGGGCGTCCTGAGCAGTTCTTC. Residues: CASSPLVAGGRPEQFF.

This clonotype was observed a few times. The chain couples TRBV14 to TRBJ2-2; unclear D gene. The CDR3 totals 15 residues. The germline V and J ends were trimmed by 0 bases and 5 bases, with 10 bases remaining between them. The V gene's germline CDR1 is SGHDN and CDR2 FVKESK. CDR3 loop: CASSQDWPITGELFF. DNA of the CDR3: TGTGCCAGCAGCCAAGATTGGCCCATAACCGGGGAGCTGTTTTTT. The variable domain in full, with the rest retrieved from reference TRBV14 and TRBJ2-2, is EAGVTQFPSHSVIEKGQTVTLRCDPISGHDNLYWYRRVMGKEIKFLLHFVKESKQDESGMPNNRFLAERTGGTYSTLKVQPAELEDSGVYFCASSQDWPITGELFFGEGSRLTVL.

This clonotype was found many times. The rearrangement links TRBV27 to TRBJ2-7; D not resolved. The CDR3 is 13 residues long. The germline CDR1 and CDR2 sequences are MNHEY and SMNVEV (reference sequence). V dropped 5 bases and J dropped 6 bases, with 14 bases sitting between them. The chain's CDR3 is CASSAPGLLEQYF. CDR3 bases: TGTGCCAGCAGTGCCCCGGGTCTTCTCGAGCAGTACTTC.

The chain links TRBV30 to TRBJ2-7; TRBD1 or TRBD2 may be the D gene (6 bases each). The CDR3 consists of 16 residues. Germline CDR1 reads GTSNPN; CDR2 reads SVGIG (reference sequence). V gave up 1 base and J gave up 4 bases, with 20 bases separating them. DNA for the CDR3: TGTGCCTGGAGTGCCAAATGGGGGGCAGAACGTTACGAGCAGTACTTC. Protein product: CAWSAKWGAERYEQYF.

At least ten counts were recorded for this clonotype. This sequence joins TRBV2 and TRBJ1-2; D is undetermined. Trimming took 2 bases from V and 4 from J, leaving 8 bases between them. This CDR3 spans 13 amino acids. Germline assignment: CDR1 SNHLY and CDR2 FYNNEI. The CDR3 sequence is CASSERAGYGYTF. The CDR3 nucleotides are TGTGCCAGCAGTGAAAGGGCAGGCTATGGCTACACCTTC.

The chain is built from TRBV9 and TRBJ2-3; D gene uncertain. Looked up from germline, CDR1 is SGDLS and CDR2 is YYNGEE. The ends were cut back, 2 bases at V and 0 bases at J, with 16 bases in the middle. This CDR3 contains 17 residues. CDR3 sequence (DNA): TGTGCCAGCAGCGTGGGTTGGGATCGAAGGAGCACAGATACGCAGTATTTT. This codes for CASSVGWDRRSTDTQYF.

As to this clonotype: A much larger clone is a single base away; this may be a read error. The genes are TRBV2 and TRBJ2-7, with D uncertain. CDR1 and CDR2 from the germline V gene are SNHLY and FYNNEI. This CDR3 comprises 14 residues. V gave up 2 bases and J gave up 0 bases, with 8 bases separating them. The CDR3 DNA is TGTGCCAGCAGTGAAAATAGGGCCTCCTACGAGCAGTACTTC. It encodes CASSENRASYEQYF.

Only a few counts were recorded for this clonotype. J is TRBJ2-2 and V is TRBV12-3 or TRBV12-4; maybe TRBD1 (5 bases). Deletions cut 1 base from V and 0 bases from J, with 9 bases between. This CDR3 comprises 16 residues. This CDR3 reads CASSLGQFANTGELFF. The DNA of the CDR3 is TGTGCCAGCAGTTTAGGACAGTTCGCGAACACCGGGGAGCTGTTTTTT.

V and J are TRBV10-3 and TRBJ2-7; a weak D match, TRBD2 (6 bases). Deletions cut 0 bases from V and 3 bases from J, with 6 bases between. CDR1 is ENHRY and CDR2 is SYGVKD in the germline V gene. The CDR3 has 13 amino acids. The CDR3 sequence: CAISESRGYEQYF. The CDR3 DNA follows: TGTGCCATCAGTGAGTCGCGGGGCTACGAGCAGTACTTC.

This clonotype was seen ten or more times. V gene TRBV12-3 or TRBV12-4 combines with J gene TRBJ2-1; D gene uncertain. Trimming took 5 bases from V and 0 from J, leaving 11 bases between them. This CDR3 contains 15 residues. CDR3 sequence reads: CASSPSYSSYNEQFF. In DNA, the CDR3 is TGTGCCAGCAGTCCCAGTTACAGCTCCTACAATGAGCAGTTCTTC.